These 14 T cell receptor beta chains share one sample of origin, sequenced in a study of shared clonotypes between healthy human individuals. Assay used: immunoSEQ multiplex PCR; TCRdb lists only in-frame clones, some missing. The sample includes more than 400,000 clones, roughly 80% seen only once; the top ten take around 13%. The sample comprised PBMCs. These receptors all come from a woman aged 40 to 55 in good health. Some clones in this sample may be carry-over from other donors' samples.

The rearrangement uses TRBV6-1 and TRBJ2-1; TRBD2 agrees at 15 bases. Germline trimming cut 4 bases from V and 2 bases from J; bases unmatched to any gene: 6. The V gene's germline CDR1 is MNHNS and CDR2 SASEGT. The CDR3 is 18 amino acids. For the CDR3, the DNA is TGTGCCAGCAGTGTAGGAGGACTAGCGGGAGGGGCCTACAATGAGCAGTTCTTC. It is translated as CASSVGGLAGGAYNEQFF.

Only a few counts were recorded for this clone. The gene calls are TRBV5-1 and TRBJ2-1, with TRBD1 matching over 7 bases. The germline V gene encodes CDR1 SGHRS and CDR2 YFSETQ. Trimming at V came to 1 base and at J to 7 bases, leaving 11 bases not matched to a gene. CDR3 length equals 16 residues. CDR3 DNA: TGCGCCAGCAGCTTGAATTCCGGACAGGTATGGAATGAGCAGTTCTTC. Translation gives CASSLNSGQVWNEQFF.

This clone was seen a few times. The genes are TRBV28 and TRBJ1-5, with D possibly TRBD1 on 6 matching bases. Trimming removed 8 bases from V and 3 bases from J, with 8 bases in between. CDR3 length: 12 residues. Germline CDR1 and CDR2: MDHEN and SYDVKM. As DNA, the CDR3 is TGTGCCAGCGAGGGGGTCAATCAGCCCCAGCATTTT. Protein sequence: CASEGVNQPQHF.

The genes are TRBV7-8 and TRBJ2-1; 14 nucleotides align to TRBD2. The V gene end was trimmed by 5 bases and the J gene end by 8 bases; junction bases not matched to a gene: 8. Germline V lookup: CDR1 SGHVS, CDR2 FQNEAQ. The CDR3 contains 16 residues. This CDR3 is CASSLGGLAGDDEQFF. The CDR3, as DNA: TGTGCCAGCAGCCTAGGGGGACTAGCGGGAGACGATGAGCAGTTCTTC.

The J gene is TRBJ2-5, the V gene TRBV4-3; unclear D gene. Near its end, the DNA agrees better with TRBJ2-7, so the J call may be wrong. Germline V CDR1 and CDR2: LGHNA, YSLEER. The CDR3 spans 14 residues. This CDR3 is CASSQVLGTYEQYF. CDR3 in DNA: TGCGCCAGCAGCCAAGTACTGGGGACCTACGAGCAGTACTTC.

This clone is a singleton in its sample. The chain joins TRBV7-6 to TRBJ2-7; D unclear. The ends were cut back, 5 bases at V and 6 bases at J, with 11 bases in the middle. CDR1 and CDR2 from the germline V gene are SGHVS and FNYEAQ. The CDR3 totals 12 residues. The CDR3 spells CASSQPASEQYF. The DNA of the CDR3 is TGTGCCAGCAGCCAACCCGCCTCCGAGCAGTACTTC.

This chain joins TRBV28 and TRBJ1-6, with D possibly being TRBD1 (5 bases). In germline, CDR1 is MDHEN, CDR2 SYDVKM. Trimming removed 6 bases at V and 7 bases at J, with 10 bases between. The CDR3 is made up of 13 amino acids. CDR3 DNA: TGTGCCAGCAGGGGTAGGGGAAATTCACCCCTCCACTTT. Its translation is CASRGRGNSPLHF.

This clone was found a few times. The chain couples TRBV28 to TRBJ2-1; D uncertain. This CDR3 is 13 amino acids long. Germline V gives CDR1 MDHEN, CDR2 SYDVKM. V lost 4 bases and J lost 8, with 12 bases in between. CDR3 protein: CASSSTQWYEQFF. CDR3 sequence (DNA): TGTGCCAGCAGTTCCACACAGTGGTATGAGCAGTTCTTC.

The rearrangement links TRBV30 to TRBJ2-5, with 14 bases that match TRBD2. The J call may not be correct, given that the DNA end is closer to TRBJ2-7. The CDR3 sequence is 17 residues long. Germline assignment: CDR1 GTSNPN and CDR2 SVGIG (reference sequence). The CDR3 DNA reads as TGTGCCTGGAGTACTCCCGGGACTAGCGGGAGAATGTACGAGCAGTACTTC. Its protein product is CAWSTPGTSGRMYEQYF.

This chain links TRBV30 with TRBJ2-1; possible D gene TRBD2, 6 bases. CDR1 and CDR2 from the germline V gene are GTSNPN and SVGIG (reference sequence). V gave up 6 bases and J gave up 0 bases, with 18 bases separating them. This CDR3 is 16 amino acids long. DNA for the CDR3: TGTGCCTGCCGGCAACTAGCCGCGAGCTCCTACAATGAGCAGTTCTTC. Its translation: CACRQLAASSYNEQFF.

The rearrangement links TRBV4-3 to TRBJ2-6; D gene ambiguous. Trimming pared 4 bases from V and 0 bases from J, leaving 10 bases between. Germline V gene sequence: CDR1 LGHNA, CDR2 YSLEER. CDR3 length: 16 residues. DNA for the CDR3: TGCGCCAGCAGCCCAACTTCAGCCTCTGGGGCCAACGTCCTGACTTTC. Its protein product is CASSPTSASGANVLTF.

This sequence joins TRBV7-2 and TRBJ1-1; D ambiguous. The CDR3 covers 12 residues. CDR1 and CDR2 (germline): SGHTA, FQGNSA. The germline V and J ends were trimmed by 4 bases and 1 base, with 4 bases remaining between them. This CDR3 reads CASSSRNTEAFF. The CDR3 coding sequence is TGTGCCAGCAGCTCCAGGAACACTGAAGCTTTCTTT.

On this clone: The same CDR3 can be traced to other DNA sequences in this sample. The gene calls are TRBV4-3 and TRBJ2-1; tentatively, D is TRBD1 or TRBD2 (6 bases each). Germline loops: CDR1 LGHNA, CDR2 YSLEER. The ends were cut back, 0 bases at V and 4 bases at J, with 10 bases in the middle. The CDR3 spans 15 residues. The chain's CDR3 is CASSQDGGRYNEQFF. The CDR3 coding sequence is TGCGCCAGCAGCCAAGATGGGGGGCGGTACAATGAGCAGTTCTTC.

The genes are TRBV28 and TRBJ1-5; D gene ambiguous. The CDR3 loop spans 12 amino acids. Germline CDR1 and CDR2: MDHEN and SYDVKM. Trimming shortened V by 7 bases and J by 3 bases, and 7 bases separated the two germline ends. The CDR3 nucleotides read TGTGCCAGCACCCCTTTCAATCAGCCCCAGCATTTT. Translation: CASTPFNQPQHF.